The 32 T cell receptor beta chains in this list originate from one sample, sequenced in a study of T cell changes during pregnancy in multiple sclerosis (dated 2019 in TCRdb). Libraries were built with the immunoSEQ multiplex PCR assay. TCRdb obtained this table from immuneACCESS and retained in-frame rearrangements with V and J assigned. These tables miss some clones; where compared with another copy, unresolved V genes account for less than half of the shortfall, and the remainder is unexplained. For this sample there are tens of thousands of clones; around 93% appear just once. More than 2% of the sample rests with the top ten. Here the sequenced sample was peripheral blood, taken in the second trimester of pregnancy. These receptors were collected from a female donor with multiple sclerosis, enrolled in a pregnancy study.

The chain links TRBV19 to TRBJ1-2, with TRBD1 matching 8 bases. The CDR3 is 14 residues long. Germline CDR1 is LNHDA and CDR2 is SQIVND (reference sequence). V trimming: 7 bases; J trimming: 4 bases; junction bases outside the gene matches: 8. CDR3 nucleotides: TGTGCCAGTACCCACAGGGGGGCAAGCTATGGCTACACCTTC. It specifies CASTHRGASYGYTF.

This clone occurred once. This sequence joins TRBV2 and TRBJ1-2; possible D gene TRBD1, 6 bases. The length of the CDR3 is 12 residues. V gave up 9 bases and J gave up 3 bases, with 11 bases separating them. The V gene's germline CDR1 is SNHLY and CDR2 FYNNEI. Here the CDR3 DNA reads TGTGCCAGAAGGGGGAGCTACTATGGCTACACCTTC. Translating gives CARRGSYYGYTF.

V usage is TRBV19 and J usage is TRBJ1-1; D ambiguous. CDR3 length equals 11 residues. CDR1 is LNHDA, CDR2 SQIVND, per germline (reference sequence). Trimming took off 7 bases at V and 2 bases at J, with 5 bases between the two ends. The CDR3: CASTFNTEAFF. The DNA for the CDR3 is TGTGCCAGTACGTTTAACACTGAAGCTTTCTTT.

The chain is built from TRBV9 and TRBJ2-6; D gene ambiguous. Germline V gives CDR1 SGDLS, CDR2 YYNGEE. The length of the CDR3 is 14 residues. V lost 4 bases and J lost 0, with 5 bases in between. The CDR3 loop is CASSSYSGANVLTF. CDR3 sequence (DNA): TGTGCCAGCAGCTCGTACTCTGGGGCCAACGTCCTGACTTTC.

The V call is TRBV7-9, the J call TRBJ1-1, with TRBD1 matching 9 bases. V shed 0 bases, J shed 4 bases, and the junction held 6 bases outside the gene matches. The CDR3 runs 16 residues. Germline CDR1 and CDR2: SEHNR and FQNEAQ (reference sequence). The CDR3 bases are TGTGCCAGCAGCTTAGCGCCGGGACAGGGTCCCACTGAAGCTTTCTTT. Residues: CASSLAPGQGPTEAFF. The full variable domain, its missing parts supplied by reference TRBV7-9 and TRBJ1-1, is DTGVSQNPRHKITKRGQNVTFRCDPISEHNRLYWYRQTLGQGPEFLTYFQNEAQLEKSRLLSDRFSAERPKGSFSTLEIQRTEQGDSAMYLCASSLAPGQGPTEAFFGQGTRLTVV.

The chain carries TRBV19 and TRBJ1-6; possible D gene TRBD1, 6 bases. The CDR3 spans 15 residues. Germline V lookup: CDR1 LNHDA, CDR2 SQIVND (reference sequence). Trimming shortened V by 9 bases and J by 5 bases, and 17 bases separated the two germline ends. In DNA, the CDR3 is TGTGCCAGCCGCCCGATGGACAGAGATAATTCACCCCTCCACTTT. As protein: CASRPMDRDNSPLHF.

V usage is TRBV6-1 and J usage is TRBJ2-7, with D possibly matching TRBD1 (7 bases). Germline V CDR1 and CDR2: MNHNS, SASEGT. V was shortened by 1 base and J by 4 bases, with 14 bases between the two germline ends. This CDR3 is built from 15 residues. The CDR3 loop reads CASSEGRGPSYEQYF. The CDR3 DNA reads TGTGCCAGCAGTGAAGGGAGGGGGCCTAGTTACGAGCAGTACTTC.

The chain uses TRBV23-1 and TRBJ1-2; D remains unclear. TRBV23-1 is annotated as an ORF whose role is uncertain. V was shortened by 0 bases and J by 5 bases, with 7 bases between the two germline ends. The CDR3 covers 13 residues. The CDR3 DNA sequence: TGCGCCAGCAGTCAATCAGGAGGGTATGGCTACACCTTC. Protein sequence: CASSQSGGYGYTF.

This chain connects TRBV5-1 to TRBJ1-4, with D hard to call. The germline V gene has CDR1 SGHRS and CDR2 YFSETQ. Trimming shortened V by 4 bases and J by 3 bases, and 7 bases separated the two germline ends. This CDR3 has 13 residues. CDR3 sequence: CASSTDPNEKLFF. The CDR3 nucleotides are TGCGCCAGCAGCACAGACCCTAATGAAAAACTGTTTTTT. Complete variable domain (other parts from reference TRBV5-1 and TRBJ1-4): KAGVTQTPRYLIKTRGQQVTLSCSPISGHRSVSWYQQTPGQGLQFLFEYFSETQRNKGNFPGRFSGRQFSNSRSEMNVSTLELGDSALYLCASSTDPNEKLFFGSGTQLSVL.

The chain couples TRBV30 to TRBJ1-1, with unresolved D. V lost 0 bases and J 7 bases, leaving 9 bases between the germline ends. This CDR3 region has 12 residues. Germline V gene data show CDR1 as GTSNPN and CDR2 as SVGIG (reference sequence). CDR3: CAWSVGPVEAFF. In nucleotides, the CDR3 is TGTGCCTGGAGTGTGGGCCCGGTTGAAGCTTTCTTT.

The rearrangement uses TRBV7-9 and TRBJ2-5; D is uncertain. Germline V CDR1 and CDR2: SEHNR, FQNEAQ (reference sequence). Between the trimmed V and J ends, which lost 5 bases and 1 base, there was a span of 14 bases. This CDR3 region has 15 residues. CDR3 bases: TGTGCCAGCAGCCATCCGAGGAGATTCCAAGAGACCCAGTACTTC. The encoded protein is CASSHPRRFQETQYF.

The genes are TRBV11-2 and TRBJ2-7; 9 bases are shared with TRBD1. With V trimmed by 4 bases and J by 3 bases, 7 bases remained unmatched. The CDR3 runs 15 residues. CDR1 SGHAT and CDR2 FQNNGV come from the germline V gene. CDR3 DNA sequence: TGTGCCAGCAGCTCCCCCCGGACAGGGGTCTACGAGCAGTACTTC. It translates to CASSSPRTGVYEQYF.

A single count supports this clone. The chain recombines TRBV9 with TRBJ2-5, with D perhaps matching TRBD1 (7 bases). Germline CDR1 and CDR2: SGDLS and YYNGEE. With 4 bases removed from V and 5 bases from J, the gap between germline ends came to 15 bases. The CDR3 loop spans 14 amino acids. The CDR3 loop reads CASSPPSGGETQYF. The CDR3 bases are TGTGCCAGCAGCCCCCCCTCAGGGGGGGAGACCCAGTACTTC.

This chain links TRBV4-1 with TRBJ2-7, with TRBD2 matching over 11 bases. Germline CDR1 and CDR2: MGHRA and YSYEKL. V was pared by 7 bases and J by 7 bases, with 9 bases of the junction left unmatched. The CDR3 loop spans 14 amino acids. CDR3 nucleotide sequence: TGCGCCAGCAAGAAGGTAGCGGGGGGGTGGGAGCAGTACTTC. The encoded protein is CASKKVAGGWEQYF.

The chain combines TRBV11-2 with TRBJ1-6; no firm D call. The CDR3 contains 14 residues. The germline V gene encodes CDR1 SGHAT and CDR2 FQNNGV. V was trimmed by 3 bases and J by 6 bases, leaving 9 bases between them. The CDR3 DNA is TGTGCCAGCAGCTTCTCTGAGCTTAATTCACCCCTCCACTTT. Translated, it gives CASSFSELNSPLHF.

The chain joins TRBV4-1 to TRBJ2-2; tentative D call: TRBD1 (6 bases). Per the germline V gene, CDR1 is MGHRA and CDR2 is YSYEKL. The CDR3 totals 16 residues. Trimming shortened V by 3 bases and J by 4 bases, and 15 bases separated the two germline ends. The CDR3 DNA reads TGCGCCAGCAGCCACCTAACAGGGACCCTCACCGGGGAGCTGTTTTTT. This translates into CASSHLTGTLTGELFF.

The chain joins TRBV29-1 to TRBJ2-5, with D maybe TRBD2 (5 bases). In germline, CDR1 is SQVTM, CDR2 ANQGSEA. V was shortened by 7 bases and J by 4 bases, with 13 bases between the two germline ends. CDR3 length equals 12 residues. CDR3 protein: CSAIEGGETQYF. CDR3 nucleotide sequence: TGCAGCGCCATCGAGGGTGGAGAGACCCAGTACTTC.

There are a few counts of this clone. The chain is built from TRBV2 and TRBJ1-5; 8 bases match TRBD1. J gave up 5 bases and V 3 bases, and 0 bases lay outside the gene matches. CDR1 is SNHLY, CDR2 FYNNEI, per germline. The CDR3 runs to 13 residues. CDR3 loop: CASSEDRDQPQHF. The DNA of the CDR3 is TGTGCCAGCAGTGAGGACAGGGATCAGCCCCAGCATTTT.

This clone occurred once. The CDR3 nucleotides are TGTGCCAGCAGTGGACAGGGAAACACTGAAGCTTTCTTT. Protein product: CASSGQGNTEAFF. The V and J genes are TRBV2 and TRBJ1-1; 7 nucleotides line up with TRBD1. The V and J ends lost 4 bases and 2 bases, in that order; junction bases with no gene match: 1. The CDR3 is 13 amino acids. Germline V gene data show CDR1 as SNHLY and CDR2 as FYNNEI.

V usage is TRBV5-4 and J usage is TRBJ2-3; 11 nucleotides match TRBD1. The CDR3 length is 17 residues. Per germline, CDR1 SGHNT and CDR2 YYREEE (reference sequence). Losses at the gene ends were 4 bases for V and 3 bases for J; bases not matched to a gene: 10. CDR3 in amino acids: CASSVGTGGVGTDTQYF. The CDR3 region has the DNA TGTGCCAGCAGCGTTGGGACAGGGGGGGTTGGTACAGATACGCAGTATTTT.

The gene calls are TRBV10-3 and TRBJ1-1; the D is unclear. The CDR3 has 13 residues. Trimming took off 6 bases at V and 4 bases at J, with 12 bases between the two ends. Germline V lookup: CDR1 ENHRY, CDR2 SYGVKD. The CDR3 sequence: CAISRDYGTEAFF. For the CDR3, the DNA is TGTGCCATCAGCCGGGATTATGGCACTGAAGCTTTCTTT.

This rearrangement joins TRBV5-6 to TRBJ1-1; TRBD1 matches at 7 bases. The CDR3 is 15 residues long. Germline CDR1 and CDR2: SGHDT and YYEEEE. The V and J ends lost 4 bases and 0 bases, in that order; junction bases with no gene match: 6. CDR3 sequence (DNA): TGTGCCAGCAGCAAGACTACAGGGGTGAACACTGAAGCTTTCTTT. Its translation is CASSKTTGVNTEAFF.

The chain couples TRBV13 to TRBJ1-1; D is perhaps TRBD1 (6 bases). The CDR3 sequence is 17 residues long. Trimming shortened V by 5 bases and J by 4 bases, and 23 bases separated the two germline ends. Germline CDR1 and CDR2: PRHDT and FYEKMQ (reference sequence). CDR3 residues: CASSTYEGRVGGTEAFF. DNA of the CDR3: TGTGCCAGCAGCACCTACGAGGGGCGGGTAGGGGGCACTGAAGCTTTCTTT.

This rearrangement joins TRBV7-9 to TRBJ2-1; 12 bases align to TRBD2. Germline assignment: CDR1 SEHNR and CDR2 FQNEAQ (reference sequence). V lost 5 bases to trimming and J lost 8 bases; unmatched junction nucleotides: 7. The CDR3 is 15 amino acids. The CDR3 spells CASSPASGRAHEQFF. The CDR3 nucleotides read TGTGCCAGCAGCCCCGCTAGCGGGAGGGCCCATGAGCAGTTCTTC.

CDR3: CASSSLGGRNTEAFF. In DNA form, the CDR3 reads TGCGCCAGCAGCTCCTTGGGGGGTCGGAACACTGAAGCTTTCTTT. The chain uses TRBV5-1 and TRBJ1-1, with D possibly TRBD1 on 5 matching bases. This CDR3 region has 15 residues. The germline V and J ends were trimmed by 3 bases and 1 base, with 13 bases remaining between them. Germline assignment: CDR1 SGHRS and CDR2 YFSETQ.

The chain employs TRBV6-5 and TRBJ1-2; 8 bases line up with TRBD1. Unmatched junction bases numbered 6, after V lost 0 bases and J lost 6 bases. Looked up from germline, CDR1 is MNHEY and CDR2 is SVGAGI. There are 15 residues in the CDR3. CDR3 DNA: TGTGCCAGCAGTTACTCTTCAGGGGGCGGGGATGGCTACACCTTC. Its translation is CASSYSSGGGDGYTF.

V usage is TRBV5-5 and J usage is TRBJ2-7, with a tentative D call TRBD1 (6 bases). The CDR3 consists of 13 residues. CDR1 is SGHKS, CDR2 YYEKEE, per germline (reference sequence). With 2 bases removed from V and 2 bases from J, the gap between germline ends came to 8 bases. The DNA for the CDR3 is TGTGCCAGCAGCTTACACAGGGCCTACGAGCAGTACTTC. Its translation: CASSLHRAYEQYF.

The rearrangement joins TRBV28 to TRBJ2-2; D uncertain. Trimming removed 4 bases at V and 6 bases at J, with 12 bases between. Germline CDR1 is MDHEN and CDR2 is SYDVKM. CDR3 length: 14 amino acids. CDR3 amino acids: CASSSRKLAGELFF. The DNA for the CDR3 is TGTGCCAGCAGTTCCCGAAAGCTAGCCGGGGAGCTGTTTTTT.

The chain couples TRBV30 to TRBJ2-7; D unclear. CDR3 size: 14 residues. Trimming stripped 0 bases from V and 8 bases from J, with 17 bases between. The germline V gene has CDR1 GTSNPN and CDR2 SVGIG (reference sequence). CDR3 sequence reads: CAWSVPPRVEQQYF. DNA of the CDR3: TGTGCCTGGAGTGTACCCCCACGAGTCGAGCAGCAGTACTTC.

The V call is TRBV14, the J call TRBJ1-6, with D possibly matching TRBD1 (6 bases). Trimming stripped 0 bases from V and 1 base from J, with 10 bases between. The CDR3 consists of 17 residues. CDR1 and CDR2 from the germline V gene are SGHDN and FVKESK. CDR3 sequence: CASSQDLGASYNSPLHF. The CDR3 nucleotides read TGTGCCAGCAGCCAAGATTTGGGGGCTTCCTATAATTCACCCCTCCACTTT.

The chain carries TRBV6-5 and TRBJ1-1; 8 bases map to TRBD1. This CDR3 comprises 15 residues. Per germline, CDR1 MNHEY and CDR2 SVGAGI. V lost 5 bases, J lost 7 bases, and 12 bases stayed unmatched. CDR3 protein: CASSTGGEGTIEAFF. The CDR3 DNA reads TGTGCCAGCAGTACAGGGGGGGAGGGGACTATTGAAGCTTTCTTT.

The genes are TRBV10-3 and TRBJ2-2, with 7 bases matching TRBD2. The CDR3 length is 13 residues. Unmatched junction bases numbered 2, after V lost 10 bases and J lost 0 bases. Germline CDR1 ENHRY, CDR2 SYGVKD. Here the CDR3 reads CATSGPNTGELFF. The CDR3 bases are TGTGCCACTAGCGGCCCGAACACCGGGGAGCTGTTTTTT.